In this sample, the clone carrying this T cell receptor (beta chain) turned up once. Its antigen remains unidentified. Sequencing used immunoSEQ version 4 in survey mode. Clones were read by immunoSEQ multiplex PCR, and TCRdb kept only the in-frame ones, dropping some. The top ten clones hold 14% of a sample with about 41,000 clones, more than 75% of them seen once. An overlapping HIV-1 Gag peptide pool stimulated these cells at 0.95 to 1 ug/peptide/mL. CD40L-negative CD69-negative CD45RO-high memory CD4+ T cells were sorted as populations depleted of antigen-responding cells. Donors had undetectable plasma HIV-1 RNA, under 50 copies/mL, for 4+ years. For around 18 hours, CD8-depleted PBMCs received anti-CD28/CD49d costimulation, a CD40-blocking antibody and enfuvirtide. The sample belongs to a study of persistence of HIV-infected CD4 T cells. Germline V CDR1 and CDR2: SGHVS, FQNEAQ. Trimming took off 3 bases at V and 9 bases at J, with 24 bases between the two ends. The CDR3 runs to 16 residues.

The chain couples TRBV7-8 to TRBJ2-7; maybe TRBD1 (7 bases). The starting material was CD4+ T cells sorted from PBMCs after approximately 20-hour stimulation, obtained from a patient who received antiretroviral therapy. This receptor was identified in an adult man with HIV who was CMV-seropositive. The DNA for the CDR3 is TGTGCCAGCAGCTTGGAGGGACAGCTATTTATGGCGGGGCAGTACTTC. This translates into CASSLEGQLFMAGQYF.